Listed below are T cell receptor beta chains from one sample, sequenced in a study of graft-versus-host responses after intestinal transplantation. TCRdb's table, derived via immunoSEQ multiplex PCR, lists solely in-frame clones and lacks some. The sample carries around 8,000 clones, about 82% recorded once. The sample here was ileum tissue, taken just under 130 days after transplant. The receptors stem from a human patient who received an intestinal transplant, so some T cells may come from the graft donor. Both conserved end residues are part of each CDR3. The D gene is left open where the match is weak. Size is omitted from some rows. Given values are once, few, many or a class for expanded clones.

abundance	v_gene	d_gene	j_gene	CDR3aa	CDR3nt
.	TRBV4-2	.	TRBJ2-1	CASSLASSEYNEQFF	TGTGCCAGCAGCTTGGCTTCTAGCGAATACAATGAGCAGTTCTTC
.	TRBV7-9	TRBD2	TRBJ2-3	CASSPPGLAGTDTQYF	TGTGCCAGCAGCCCCCCGGGACTAGCAGGCACAGATACGCAGTATTTT
.	TRBV10-3	TRBD2	TRBJ2-1	CAIRGLAGGPDEQFF	TGTGCCATCAGGGGGCTAGCGGGGGGGCCAGATGAGCAGTTCTTC
.	TRBV5-4	TRBD1	TRBJ1-4	CASSLGGKTNEKLFF	TGTGCCAGCAGCTTAGGGGGCAAAACTAATGAAAAACTGTTTTTT
.	TRBV6-5	TRBD1	TRBJ1-2	CASSSLGQGNYGYTF	TGTGCCAGCAGTTCTTTAGGACAGGGAAACTATGGCTACACCTTC
once	TRBV29-1	TRBD2	TRBJ2-3	CSVALAGADTQYF	TGCAGCGTCGCGCTAGCGGGGGCGGATACGCAGTATTTT
.	TRBV5-4	TRBD1	TRBJ1-2	CASSLEPDRIYGYTF	TGTGCCAGCAGCTTGGAACCGGACAGGATCTATGGCTACACCTTC
.	TRBV6-5	.	TRBJ1-2	CASSYEQGSGYTF	TGTGCCAGCAGTTACGAGCAGGGGTCCGGCTACACCTTC
.	TRBV18	.	TRBJ2-7	CASSPGTTSYEQYF	TGTGCCAGCTCACCTGGAACAACTTCCTACGAGCAGTACTTC
once	TRBV29-1	.	TRBJ1-4	CSVGGVGSEKLFF	TGCAGCGTTGGGGGCGTAGGGTCCGAAAAACTGTTTTTT
.	TRBV19	.	TRBJ1-5	CASSIDNGGHQPQHF	TGTGCCAGTAGTATAGATAACGGGGGCCATCAGCCCCAGCATTTT
.	TRBV6-1	.	TRBJ1-1	CASNDPSMNTEAFF	TGTGCCAGCAATGACCCGTCAATGAACACTGAAGCTTTCTTT
.	TRBV4-1	TRBD2	TRBJ2-5	CASSQGGGGAGETQYF	TGCGCCAGCAGCCAAGGAGGCGGGGGGGCTGGAGAGACCCAGTACTTC
.	TRBV5-8	TRBD1	TRBJ2-7	CASSSPHRGSYEQYF	TGTGCCAGCAGCTCACCGCACAGGGGATCCTACGAGCAGTACTTC
.	TRBV6-5	TRBD1	TRBJ2-7	CASSSTGTGAFEQYF	TGTGCCAGCAGTTCCACCGGGACAGGGGCGTTCGAGCAGTACTTC
.	TRBV5-5	.	TRBJ1-4	CASSFSNSEKLFF	TGTGCCAGCAGCTTCAGTAACTCCGAAAAACTGTTTTTT
.	TRBV6-5	TRBD2	TRBJ2-2	CASSLGEGHTGELFF	TGTGCCAGCAGCCTCGGGGAGGGGCACACCGGGGAGCTGTTTTTT
.	TRBV9	TRBD2	TRBJ2-1	CASSVKLGTSGLGGGDNEQFF	TGTGCCAGCAGCGTAAAACTAGGGACTAGCGGGTTGGGTGGAGGAGACAATGAGCAGTTCTTC
.	TRBV30	.	TRBJ2-3	CAWSVTGIGGRDTQYF	TGTGCCTGGAGTGTAACAGGAATCGGGGGTAGGGATACGCAGTATTTT
.	TRBV19	.	TRBJ1-4	CASRRGPEGEKLFF	TGTGCCAGTCGCCGGGGTCCTGAGGGTGAAAAACTGTTTTTT
.	TRBV5-1	.	TRBJ1-1	CASRAGILDRTEAFF	TGCGCCAGCAGAGCAGGGATCTTGGATCGCACTGAAGCTTTCTTT
.	TRBV6-1	TRBD1	TRBJ1-5	CASSQGAEGQPQHF	TGTGCCAGCAGCCAGGGGGCTGAGGGTCAGCCCCAGCATTTT
few	TRBV11-2	.	TRBJ1-2	CASSAGRTVNYGYTF	TGTGCCAGCAGCGCAGGCCGGACAGTGAACTATGGCTACACCTTC
.	TRBV7-9	TRBD2	TRBJ2-1	CASSLGTSGVNEQFF	TGTGCCAGCAGCTTAGGGACTAGCGGAGTCAATGAGCAGTTCTTC
.	TRBV6-1	TRBD1	TRBJ1-1	CASSPGRGMEAFF	TGTGCCAGCAGTCCGGGCAGGGGGATGGAAGCTTTCTTT
.	TRBV7-9	.	TRBJ2-5	CASSFAVQQETQYF	TGTGCCAGCAGCTTTGCGGTTCAACAAGAGACCCAGTACTTC
.	TRBV2	.	TRBJ2-5	CASSTGHPKTHQETQYF	TGTGCCAGCTCAACGGGGCACCCAAAAACCCACCAAGAGACCCAGTACTTC
.	TRBV11-2	TRBD1	TRBJ2-5	CASSLSWDSLMGETQYF	TGTGCCAGCAGCTTAAGCTGGGACAGCCTTATGGGGGAGACCCAGTACTTC
.	TRBV18	.	TRBJ2-1	CASSPEGTNEQFF	TGTGCCAGCTCACCCGAGGGGACGAATGAGCAGTTCTTC
.	TRBV9	.	TRBJ2-7	CASSVGGDYEQYF	TGTGCCAGCAGCGTAGGAGGAGACTACGAGCAGTACTTC
.	TRBV6-5	.	TRBJ2-7	CASSAGDGTKYEQYF	TGTGCCAGCAGTGCCGGTGATGGGACCAAGTACGAGCAGTACTTC
.	TRBV5-6	.	TRBJ1-2	CASSLTAMGGYTF	TGTGCCAGCAGCTTAACAGCGATGGGTGGCTACACCTTC
.	TRBV7-2	.	TRBJ2-7	CASTQGGYVSYEQYF	TGTGCCAGCACCCAGGGGGGATACGTCTCCTACGAGCAGTACTTC
.	TRBV7-9	.	TRBJ2-1	CASSFSIASNEQFF	TGTGCCAGCAGCTTTTCAATAGCGAGCAATGAGCAGTTCTTC
.	TRBV10-3	TRBD1	TRBJ2-1	CAISAGGSYNEQFF	TGTGCCATCAGTGCAGGGGGCTCCTACAATGAGCAGTTCTTC
.	TRBV5-1	TRBD1	TRBJ2-1	CASSLGPTGQGSNEQFF	TGCGCCAGCAGCTTGGGGCCCACGGGACAGGGATCAAATGAGCAGTTCTTC
few	TRBV6-1	.	TRBJ1-4	CASGGGGKLFF	TGTGCCAGCGGGGGGGGTGGGAAACTGTTTTTT
.	TRBV2	TRBD2	TRBJ2-7	CASSPYSGGAYEQYF	TGTGCCAGCAGTCCTTATAGCGGGGGGGCCTACGAGCAGTACTTC
.	TRBV27	.	TRBJ1-4	CASSLRGARTNEKLFF	TGTGCCAGCAGTTTAAGGGGGGCTAGAACTAATGAAAAACTGTTTTTT
.	TRBV5-1	.	TRBJ2-5	CASSRNLQETQYF	TGCGCCAGCAGCAGGAACCTCCAAGAGACCCAGTACTTC
once	TRBV4-1	.	TRBJ1-1	CASRQGLGHTEAFF	TGCGCCAGCAGGCAAGGGTTAGGGCACACTGAAGCTTTCTTT
.	TRBV6-6	TRBD1	TRBJ1-4	CASRPDRVFEKLFF	TGTGCCAGCAGACCGGACAGGGTGTTTGAAAAACTGTTTTTT
.	TRBV6-5	.	TRBJ2-5	CASRERTVRETQYF	TGTGCCAGCAGGGAAAGGACTGTCCGAGAGACCCAGTACTTC
.	TRBV15	TRBD1	TRBJ2-3	CATSRGTGGSTDTQYF	TGTGCCACCAGCAGAGGGACAGGGGGGTCCACAGATACGCAGTATTTT
.	TRBV19	.	TRBJ2-1	CASSIGGATTYNEQFF	TGTGCCAGTAGTATAGGGGGGGCTACAACCTACAATGAGCAGTTCTTC
few	TRBV30	.	TRBJ2-1	CAWSFGGEANEQFF	TGTGCCTGGAGTTTCGGGGGAGAGGCAAATGAGCAGTTCTTC
.	TRBV7-6	TRBD2	TRBJ2-7	CASSLALGGGYEQYF	TGTGCCAGCAGCTTAGCGCTCGGGGGGGGCTACGAGCAGTACTTC
.	TRBV25-1	TRBD1	TRBJ1-6	CASSEWTGGLAPLHF	TGTGCCAGCAGTGAATGGACAGGGGGTTTGGCACCCCTCCACTTT
.	TRBV28	.	TRBJ2-2	CASSLGPNTGELFF	TGTGCCAGCAGTTTGGGTCCGAACACCGGGGAGCTGTTTTTT
.	TRBV19	.	TRBJ1-3	CASKVAGGSGNTIYF	TGTGCCAGTAAGGTAGCCGGCGGCTCTGGAAACACCATATATTTT
.	TRBV18	.	TRBJ1-1	CASSPFDSQNEAFF	TGTGCCAGCTCACCCTTCGACAGCCAGAATGAAGCTTTCTTT
once	TRBV7-9	.	TRBJ1-5	CASSLSTGHQPQHF	TGTGCCAGCAGCTTATCAACGGGCCACCAGCCCCAGCATTTT
.	TRBV9	.	TRBJ1-2	CASSVDTSSYTF	TGTGCCAGCAGCGTAGATACATCTAGCTACACCTTC
.	TRBV7-9	.	TRBJ1-1	CASSLAGGGYTEAFF	TGTGCCAGCAGCTTAGCAGGTGGGGGGTACACTGAAGCTTTCTTT
.	TRBV27	TRBD1	TRBJ1-1	CASAGAGTGNTEAFF	TGTGCCAGCGCGGGGGCCGGGACAGGGAACACTGAAGCTTTCTTT
.	TRBV2	.	TRBJ1-6	CASSETASSYNSPLHF	TGTGCCAGCAGTGAAACGGCTAGCTCCTATAATTCACCCCTCCACTTT
.	TRBV28	.	TRBJ1-1	CASSLGERNTEAFF	TGTGCCAGCAGTTTGGGAGAGAGGAACACTGAAGCTTTCTTT
.	TRBV6-1	.	TRBJ2-7	CASSELRGNSYEQYF	TGTGCCAGCAGTGAACTCCGGGGAAACTCCTACGAGCAGTACTTC
once	TRBV5-4	TRBD2	TRBJ2-5	CASSLGLAGETQYF	TGTGCCAGCAGCTTGGGACTAGCGGGAGAGACCCAGTACTTC
few	TRBV7-9	TRBD1	TRBJ2-2	CASSDGQGRNTGELFF	TGTGCCAGCAGTGATGGACAGGGGAGGAACACCGGGGAGCTGTTTTTT